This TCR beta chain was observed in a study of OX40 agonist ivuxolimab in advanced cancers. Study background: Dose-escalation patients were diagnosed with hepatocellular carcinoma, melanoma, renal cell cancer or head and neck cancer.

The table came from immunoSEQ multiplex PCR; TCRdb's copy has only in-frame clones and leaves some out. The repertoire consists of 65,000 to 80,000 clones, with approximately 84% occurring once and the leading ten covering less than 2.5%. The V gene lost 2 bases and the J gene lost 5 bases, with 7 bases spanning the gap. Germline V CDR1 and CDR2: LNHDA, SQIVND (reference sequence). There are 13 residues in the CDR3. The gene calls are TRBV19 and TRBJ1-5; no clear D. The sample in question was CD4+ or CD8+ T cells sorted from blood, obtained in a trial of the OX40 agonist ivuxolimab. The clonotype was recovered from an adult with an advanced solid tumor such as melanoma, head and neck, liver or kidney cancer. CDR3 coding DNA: TGTGCCAGTAGTATAAGAACTTATCAGCCCCAGCATTTT. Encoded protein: CASSIRTYQPQHF.